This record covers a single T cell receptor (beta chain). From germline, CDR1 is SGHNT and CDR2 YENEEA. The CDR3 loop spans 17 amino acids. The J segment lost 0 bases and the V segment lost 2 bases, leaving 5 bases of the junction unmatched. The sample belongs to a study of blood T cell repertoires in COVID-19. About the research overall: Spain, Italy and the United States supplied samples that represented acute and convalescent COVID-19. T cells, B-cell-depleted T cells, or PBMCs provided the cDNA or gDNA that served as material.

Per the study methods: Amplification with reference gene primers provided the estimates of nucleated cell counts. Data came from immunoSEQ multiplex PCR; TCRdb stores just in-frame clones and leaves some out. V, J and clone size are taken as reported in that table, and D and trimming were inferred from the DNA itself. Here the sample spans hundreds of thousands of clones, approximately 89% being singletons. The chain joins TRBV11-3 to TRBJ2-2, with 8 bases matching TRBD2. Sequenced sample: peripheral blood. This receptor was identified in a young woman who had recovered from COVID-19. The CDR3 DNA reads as TGTGCCAGCAGCTTAAGATTACTAGCGGCGAACACCGGGGAGCTGTTTTTT. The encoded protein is CASSLRLLAANTGELFF.